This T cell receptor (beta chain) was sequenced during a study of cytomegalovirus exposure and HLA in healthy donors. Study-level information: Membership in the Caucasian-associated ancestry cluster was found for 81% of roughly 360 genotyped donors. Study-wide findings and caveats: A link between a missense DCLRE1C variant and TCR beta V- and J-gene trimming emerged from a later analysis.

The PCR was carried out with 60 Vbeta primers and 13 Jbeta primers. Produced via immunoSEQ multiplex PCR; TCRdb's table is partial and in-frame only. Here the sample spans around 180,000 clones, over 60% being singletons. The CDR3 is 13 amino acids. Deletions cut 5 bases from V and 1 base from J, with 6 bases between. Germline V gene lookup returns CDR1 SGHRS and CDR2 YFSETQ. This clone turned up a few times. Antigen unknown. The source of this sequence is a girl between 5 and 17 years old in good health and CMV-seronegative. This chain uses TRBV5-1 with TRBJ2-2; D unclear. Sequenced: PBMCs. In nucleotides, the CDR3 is TGCGCCAGCAGTTACGGGAACACCGGGGAGCTGTTTTTT. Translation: CASSYGNTGELFF.